These 16 T cell receptor beta chains were sequenced from one sample in a study of T cells in Graves' hyperthyroidism and ophthalmopathy. RNA transcripts yielded amplified TCR beta CDR3 regions. The HTBI set primed first-round TCR CDR3 RT-PCR. Using its own MiXCR run on the multiplex PCR reads, TCRdb lists one record per CDR3 protein. The table shows some 620,000 distinct CDR3 sequences, with 15% to 20% occurring only once. The source material was blood. All receptors derive from a woman under 40 with Graves' hyperthyroidism.

This clonotype was picked up many times. V and J are TRBV5-1 and TRBJ2-3; TRBD1 or TRBD2 may be the D gene (5 bases each). Trimming shortened V by 1 base and J by 4 bases, and 16 bases separated the two germline ends. The CDR3 has 16 residues. Germline CDR1 SGHRS, CDR2 YFSETQ. The CDR3 region is CASSLNGARAADTQYF. In nucleotides, the CDR3 is TGCGCCAGCAGCTTGAACGGGGCTCGGGCGGCAGATACGCAGTATTTT.

This clonotype appeared a few times. This chain links TRBV9 with TRBJ1-2; weak D call: TRBD1 (5 bases). The CDR3 runs 13 residues. Germline loops: CDR1 SGDLS, CDR2 YYNGEE. Trimming cost V 0 bases and J 8 bases, with 11 bases left between them. This CDR3 reads CASSVGGVGGYTF. CDR3 DNA sequence: TGTGCCAGCAGCGTAGGGGGGGTTGGCGGCTACACCTTC.

This clonotype was seen ten or more times. The chain is built from TRBV28 and TRBJ2-3; TRBD2 aligns across 10 bases. V lost 6 bases and J lost 4; bases outside the gene matches: 13. Germline V gene data show CDR1 as MDHEN and CDR2 as SYDVKM. The CDR3 totals 17 residues. In DNA, the CDR3 is TGTGCCAGCAGCCCTCCGGGACTAGCGCAGACCTCAGATACGCAGTATTTT. This translates into CASSPPGLAQTSDTQYF.

The chain combines TRBV12-3 or TRBV12-4 with TRBJ2-2; 8 positions agree with TRBD2. This CDR3 spans 15 amino acids. J gave up 3 bases and V 6 bases, and 6 bases lay outside the gene matches. CDR3 DNA sequence: TGTGCCAGCAGCCTGGTGGGACTAGACACCGGGGAGCTGTTTTTT. Its protein product is CASSLVGLDTGELFF.

The table lists this clonotype with a few counts. The rearrangement links TRBV18 to TRBJ2-7; D remains unclear. CDR3 length: 14 residues. Trimming cost V 2 bases and J 0 bases, with 8 bases left between them. CDR1 is KGHSH and CDR2 is LQKENI in the germline V gene. The CDR3 bases are TGTGCCAGCTCACCAATGGGTAGCTCCTACGAGCAGTACTTC. Translated: CASSPMGSSYEQYF. Drawing the rest from reference TRBV18 and TRBJ2-7, the complete variable domain is NAGVMQNPRHLVRRRGQEARLRCSPMKGHSHVYWYRQLPEEGLKFMVYLQKENIIDESGMPKERFSAEFPKEGPSILRIQQVVRGDSAAYFCASSPMGSSYEQYFGPGTRLTVT.

This clonotype has more than one count but fewer than ten. The DNA for the CDR3 is TGTGCCAGCAGCTTGGGTGACAGGTACACTGAAGCTTTCTTT. This translates into CASSLGDRYTEAFF. The chain links TRBV7-2 to TRBJ1-1; D may be TRBD1 (6 bases). The CDR3 extends over 14 amino acids. Germline CDR1 reads SGHTA; CDR2 reads FQGNSA. The ends were cut back, 3 bases at V and 3 bases at J, with 11 bases in the middle.

This clonotype has at least ten counts. The chain combines TRBV9 with TRBJ1-6; D unresolved. V was trimmed by 3 bases and J by 5 bases, leaving 12 bases between them. The CDR3 totals 15 residues. Germline CDR1 and CDR2: SGDLS and YYNGEE. The CDR3 nucleotides are TGTGCCAGCAGCGGGATTGACGGTGATAATTCACCCCTCCACTTT. Protein product: CASSGIDGDNSPLHF.

On this clonotype: This sequence may be a read error, since a much larger clone differs from it by one base. The chain joins TRBV7-2 to TRBJ1-5; D gene unclear. Germline lookup yields CDR1 SGHTA and CDR2 FQGNSA. The CDR3 runs 15 residues. DNA for the CDR3: TGTGCCAGCAGCTCCTGGGATACTGGCAATCAGCTCCAGCATTTT. Protein product: CASSSWDTGNQLQHF.

The chain combines TRBV4-1 with TRBJ2-2, with 10 nucleotides matching TRBD1. This CDR3 region has 18 residues. The V gene end was trimmed by 1 base and the J gene end by 6 bases; junction bases not matched to a gene: 11. Per the germline V gene, CDR1 is MGHRA and CDR2 is YSYEKL. CDR3 amino acids: CASSQGKPGQGLSGELFF. The CDR3 coding sequence is TGCGCCAGCAGCCAAGGAAAACCGGGACAGGGGTTATCCGGGGAGCTGTTTTTT.

Only a few counts were recorded for this clonotype. For the CDR3, the DNA is TGCGCCAGCAGCTTAGGGGAGACCGGGACAGGGGATGGCTACACCTTC. Amino acid sequence: CASSLGETGTGDGYTF. The chain uses TRBV5-1 and TRBJ1-2, with TRBD1 identical over 10 bases. Germline V CDR1 and CDR2: SGHRS, YFSETQ. V lost 2 bases and J lost 6; bases outside the gene matches: 10. The CDR3 runs to 16 residues.

This clonotype was detected many times. The J gene is TRBJ2-5, the V gene TRBV6-5; the D gene is possibly TRBD1 (5 bases). Deletions cut 2 bases from V and 5 bases from J, with 15 bases between. The CDR3 consists of 15 residues. Germline V gene data show CDR1 as MNHEY and CDR2 as SVGAGI. The CDR3: CASSYGAARRETQYF. CDR3 DNA: TGTGCCAGCAGTTACGGGGCTGCTAGGCGGGAGACCCAGTACTTC.

This chain links TRBV30 with TRBJ1-4; 9 nucleotides line up with TRBD1. This CDR3 is 15 amino acids long. The V segment lost 2 bases and the J segment 4 bases; nucleotides outside the gene matches: 5. Germline V gene sequence: CDR1 GTSNPN, CDR2 SVGIG (reference sequence). The CDR3 sequence: CAWSRGQGGNEKLFF. Written as DNA, the CDR3 is TGTGCCTGGAGTCGGGGACAGGGTGGTAATGAAAAACTGTTTTTT.

In this sample, this clonotype turned up a few times. This chain connects TRBV12-3 or TRBV12-4 to TRBJ2-7; D not certain. The CDR3 has 15 amino acids. With 5 bases removed from V and 2 bases from J, the gap between germline ends came to 16 bases. As DNA, the CDR3 is TGTGCCAGCAGTGTGGGGTCCTCTCTAGCCTACGAGCAGTACTTC. Encoded protein: CASSVGSSLAYEQYF.

J is TRBJ1-2 and V is TRBV14, with D uncertain. Trimming removed 0 bases from V and 5 bases from J, with 13 bases in between. CDR1 SGHDN and CDR2 FVKESK come from the germline V gene. The CDR3 contains 15 residues. CDR3 nucleotide sequence: TGTGCCAGCAGCCAAGATCGGCAGCACCCGTATGGCTACACCTTC. This translates into CASSQDRQHPYGYTF.

In this sample, this clonotype turned up many times. The chain joins TRBV7-2 to TRBJ1-2; 8 bases match TRBD1. V was clipped by 4 bases and J by 7 bases; unmatched bases: 11. The CDR3 runs to 15 residues. Germline CDR1 is SGHTA and CDR2 is FQGNSA. Written as DNA, the CDR3 is TGTGCCAGCAGCTCGACCTTAACAGGGGGAGGTGGCTACACCTTC. Protein: CASSSTLTGGGGYTF.

The CDR3 is CASSERASGELFF. CDR3 sequence (DNA): TGTGCCAGCAGTGAAAGGGCTAGCGGGGAGCTGTTTTTT. The chain recombines TRBV2 with TRBJ2-2, with D unclear. The CDR3 has 13 residues. CDR1 and CDR2 from the germline V gene are SNHLY and FYNNEI. V dropped 2 bases and J dropped 7 bases, with 8 bases sitting between them. The whole variable domain, remainder taken from reference TRBV2 and TRBJ2-2, is EPEVTQTPSHQVTQMGQEVILRCVPISNHLYFYWYRQILGQKVEFLVSFYNNEISEKSEIFDDQFSVERPDGSNFTLKIRSTKLEDSAMYFCASSERASGELFFGEGSRLTVL.